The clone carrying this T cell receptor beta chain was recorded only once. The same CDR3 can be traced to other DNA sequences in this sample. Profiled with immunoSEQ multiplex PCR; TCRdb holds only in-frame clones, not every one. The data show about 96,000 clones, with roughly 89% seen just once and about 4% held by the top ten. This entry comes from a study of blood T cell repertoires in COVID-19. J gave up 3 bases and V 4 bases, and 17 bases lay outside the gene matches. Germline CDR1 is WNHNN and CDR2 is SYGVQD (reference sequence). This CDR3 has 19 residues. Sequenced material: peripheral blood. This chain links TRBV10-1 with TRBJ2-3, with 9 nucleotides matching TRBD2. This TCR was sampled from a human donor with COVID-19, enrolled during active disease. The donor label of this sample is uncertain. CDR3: CASSVRGRHRGGATDTQYF. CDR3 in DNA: TGCGCCAGCAGTGTCCGGGGGCGCCATCGCGGGGGGGCGACAGATACGCAGTATTTT.